A selection of T cell receptor beta chains follows, all from one sample in a study of shared clonotypes between healthy human individuals. Clones were sequenced by immunoSEQ multiplex PCR, and TCRdb holds only the in-frame ones, with some missing. Of some 2,500,000 clones detected, roughly 90% appear once; the ten largest clones hold about 0.36%. Source material: naive CD4+ T cells from PBMCs. The receptors derive from a man aged 18 to 30 in good health. Some clones in this sample may be carry-over from other donors' samples. The CDR3 runs from the conserved cysteine through the conserved F or W. The order of the fields is J gene, clone size, V gene, D gene, CDR3 DNA, CDR3 protein. A D gene is named only where the DNA matches it firmly. A row's size may be missing; if present it is once, few, many or a size class.

J gene: TRBJ2-3
clone size: -
V gene: TRBV4-1
D gene: -
CDR3 DNA: TGCGCCAGCAGCCAAGAGGGGCGGGGTTTCAGAGATACGCAGTATTTT
CDR3 protein: CASSQEGRGFRDTQYF

J gene: TRBJ2-2
clone size: -
V gene: TRBV9
D gene: TRBD2
CDR3 DNA: TGTGCCAGCAGCGTTACTACCTGGACTAGCGGGAGAGTCACCGGGGAGCTGTTTTTT
CDR3 protein: CASSVTTWTSGRVTGELFF

J gene: TRBJ2-2
clone size: -
V gene: TRBV6-5
D gene: -
CDR3 DNA: TGTGCCAGCAGTCAGCTATGGGGCACCGGGGAGCTGTTTTTT
CDR3 protein: CASSQLWGTGELFF

J gene: TRBJ2-7
clone size: -
V gene: TRBV6-5
D gene: TRBD1
CDR3 DNA: TGTGCCAGCAGTAGAGCCGGACAGGCGTACGAGCAGTACTTC
CDR3 protein: CASSRAGQAYEQYF

J gene: TRBJ1-5
clone size: -
V gene: TRBV4-1
D gene: -
CDR3 DNA: TGCGCCAGCAGCCAAGCATCCGCAGCACGTAGCTATCAGCCCCAGCATTTT
CDR3 protein: CASSQASAARSYQPQHF

J gene: TRBJ2-1
clone size: once
V gene: TRBV7-2
D gene: TRBD2
CDR3 DNA: TGTGCCAGCAGCTTTAGCGGGTTTACCTACAATGAGCAGTTCTTC
CDR3 protein: CASSFSGFTYNEQFF

J gene: TRBJ2-6
clone size: -
V gene: TRBV19
D gene: -
CDR3 DNA: TGTGCCAGTAGTATTATAGGGGCCGGGGCCAACGTCCTGACTTTC
CDR3 protein: CASSIIGAGANVLTF

J gene: TRBJ2-1
clone size: -
V gene: TRBV4-1
D gene: TRBD2
CDR3 DNA: TGCGCCAGCAGCCAACACGGGACTAGCGGATTCAATGAGCAGTTCTTC
CDR3 protein: CASSQHGTSGFNEQFF

J gene: TRBJ1-4
clone size: -
V gene: TRBV27
D gene: -
CDR3 DNA: TGTGCCAGCAGACAGCCTGGGGTGGCTAATGAAAAACTGTTTTTT
CDR3 protein: CASRQPGVANEKLFF

J gene: TRBJ1-2
clone size: -
V gene: TRBV5-1
D gene: -
CDR3 DNA: TGCGCCAGCAGCTGGGGGAACAGGGATGGCTACACCTTC
CDR3 protein: CASSWGNRDGYTF

J gene: TRBJ1-2
clone size: -
V gene: TRBV19
D gene: TRBD1
CDR3 DNA: TGTGCCAGTAGTATAGGGGACAGGAGGTATGGCTACACCTTC
CDR3 protein: CASSIGDRRYGYTF

J gene: TRBJ2-4
clone size: -
V gene: TRBV6-5
D gene: -
CDR3 DNA: TGTGCCAGCAGTTCAAACAACAGGTTCGGGGACATTCAGTACTTC
CDR3 protein: CASSSNNRFGDIQYF

J gene: TRBJ2-1
clone size: -
V gene: TRBV11-2
D gene: -
CDR3 DNA: TGTGCCAGCAGCTTAGGGGGGAGGCCCTGGCAGTTCTTC
CDR3 protein: CASSLGGRPWQFF

J gene: TRBJ2-5
clone size: -
V gene: TRBV5-7
D gene: -
CDR3 DNA: TGCGAAGCGGACCAAGAGACCCAGTACTTC
CDR3 protein: CEADQETQYF

J gene: TRBJ2-7
clone size: -
V gene: TRBV28
D gene: TRBD2
CDR3 DNA: TGTGCCAGCAGTCTCTATGGGGGGGACGAGCAGTACTTC
CDR3 protein: CASSLYGGDEQYF